The T cell receptor (beta chain) under discussion was sequenced for a study of radiotherapy plus CTLA-4 blockade in lung cancer. Study-wide findings and caveats: Early shifts in blood T cell clones, with interferon-beta, reportedly predicted response best.

Lung cancer patients with chemo-refractory metastatic non-small-cell disease were given focal radiation plus CTLA-4 blockade with ipilimumab. V trimming: 1 base; J trimming: 5 bases; junction bases outside the gene matches: 2. Germline lookup yields CDR1 LNHDA and CDR2 SQIVND (reference sequence). CDR3 size: 14 residues. Concerning this clone: Its antigen is undetermined.

Produced via immunoSEQ multiplex PCR; TCRdb's table is partial and in-frame only. The sample shows tens of thousands of clones, roughly 73% of them seen only once. This receptor was identified in a human donor with non-small cell lung cancer that progressed on radiotherapy plus ipilimumab. The material was peripheral blood, obtained from a patient treated with radiotherapy plus ipilimumab. The chain is built from TRBV19 and TRBJ2-1, with 7 positions matching TRBD1. CDR3 nucleotides: TGTGCCAGTAGTATAGCCAGGGGGAACAATGAGCAGTTCTTC. It translates to CASSIARGNNEQFF. The variable domain in full, with the rest retrieved from reference TRBV19 and TRBJ2-1, is DGGITQSPKYLFRKEGQNVTLSCEQNLNHDAMYWYRQDPGQGLRLIYYSQIVNDFQKGDIAEGYSVSREKKESFPLTVTSAQKNPTAFYLCASSIARGNNEQFFGPGTRLTVL.